This TCR beta chain was observed in a study of cytomegalovirus exposure and HLA in healthy donors. Study as a whole: Some 80 million unique TCR sequences came from HLA-typed donors in an early release.

As for this clone: Its antigen remains unidentified.

The CDR3 loop spans 14 amino acids. CDR1 and CDR2 (germline): SGHDN, FVKESK. V dropped 3 bases and J dropped 3 bases, with 8 bases sitting between them. Primers included in the PCR were 60 Vbeta and 13 Jbeta primers. Sequenced by immunoSEQ multiplex PCR; TCRdb stores in-frame clones only, minus some. The specimen's table records around 140,000 clones. The study's findings and limits: In all likelihood, a cluster of highly shared sequence variants was a sequencing artifact. A few CMV-associated chains were confirmed in vitro to be specific for CMV antigens. TRBV6-2, TRBV6-3 and other indistinguishable V segments were excluded.

The clonotype comes from a woman between 18 and 29 years old in good health and CMV-seronegative. V is TRBV14 and J is TRBJ2-2; D ambiguous. Sequenced: PBMCs. The CDR3, as DNA: TGTGCCAGCAGCCAGAGGTCCCACACCGGGGAGCTGTTTTTT. Translation gives CASSQRSHTGELFF.